The T cell receptor (beta chain) under discussion was sequenced for a study of T cell responses to AZD1222 COVID-19 vaccine. As concerns this clone: Its antigen is unknown.

Study-wide results and caveats: Only a handful of AZD1222 recipients, six or seven in all, had baseline seropositivity. Increased Spike-specific TCR breadth and depth were observed after two AZD1222 doses.

The protocol was immunoSEQ multiplex PCR, while the TCRdb copy is restricted to in-frame clones and leaves out a portion. The sample shows about 100,000 clones, more than 70% of them seen only once. Germline V gives CDR1 SGHAT, CDR2 FQNNGV. Trimming left V 0 bases short and J 7 bases short, with 10 bases between. This CDR3 is built from 14 residues. This receptor was taken from an adult in good health. The V call is TRBV11-2, the J call TRBJ1-3; D unresolved. The starting material was peripheral blood, obtained on day 0 of MenACWY control vaccination. The CDR3 sequence: CASSLDDEGNTIYF. As DNA, the CDR3 is TGTGCCAGCAGCTTAGATGATGAGGGTAACACCATATATTTT.